This entry lists 8 T cell receptor beta chains sequenced from one sample in a study of PD-1 blockade in classical Hodgkin lymphoma. Relapse after autologous stem cell transplantation occurred in every patient, and brentuximab vedotin exposure varied. Generated by immunoSEQ multiplex PCR, the TCRdb table keeps only in-frame clones and is missing some. The data contain 26,000 or so clones, approximately 67% of them singletons. This sample comprised peripheral blood mononuclear cells (PBMCs), obtained before the second cycle of nivolumab. The origin of the receptors is a human donor with classical Hodgkin lymphoma.

This chain uses TRBV5-1 with TRBJ2-1; 12 bases match TRBD2. V was clipped by 7 bases and J by 4 bases; unmatched bases: 9. The CDR3 totals 16 residues. From germline, CDR1 is SGHRS and CDR2 YFSETQ. CDR3 DNA sequence: TGCGCCAGCGAAAAACTAGCGGGAGGTGGGTACAATGAGCAGTTCTTC. It codes for CASEKLAGGGYNEQFF.

CDR3 in amino acids: CASDSLAGGETQYF. CDR3 DNA: TGTGCCAGCGACTCACTAGCGGGAGGGGAGACCCAGTACTTC. The chain has TRBV18 and TRBJ2-5; 13 nucleotides align to TRBD2. The CDR3 consists of 14 residues. With V trimmed by 8 bases and J by 5 bases, 5 bases remained unmatched. Germline assignment: CDR1 KGHSH and CDR2 LQKENI.

This clone was seen repeatedly, ten times or more. J is TRBJ2-2 and V is TRBV19, with 8 nucleotides matching TRBD2. V trimming: 3 bases; J trimming: 0 bases; junction bases outside the gene matches: 6. The CDR3 covers 17 residues. Germline V gene sequence: CDR1 LNHDA, CDR2 SQIVND (reference sequence). CDR3 DNA sequence: TGTGCCAGTAGTATTTCGCTAGCGGGTGCGAACACCGGGGAGCTGTTTTTT. This translates into CASSISLAGANTGELFF.

The genes are TRBV9 and TRBJ2-1; D might be TRBD1 or TRBD2, each matching 5 bases. The CDR3 spans 18 residues. The V end was cut by 0 bases, the J end by 0 bases, with 16 bases between. CDR1 and CDR2 (germline): SGDLS, YYNGEE. Written as DNA, the CDR3 is TGTGCCAGCAGCGTAGGCTGGGACGCTAGCCCCTCCTACAATGAGCAGTTCTTC. Translating gives CASSVGWDASPSYNEQFF.

The rearrangement joins TRBV4-1 to TRBJ1-1; D not certain. Germline loops: CDR1 MGHRA, CDR2 YSYEKL. V lost 1 base, J lost 7 bases, and 7 bases lay in between. This CDR3 has 12 residues. CDR3 DNA sequence: TGCGCCAGCAGCCAAGTCCAGAGTGAAGCTTTCTTT. It encodes CASSQVQSEAFF.

J is TRBJ2-2 and V is TRBV28; 7 bases line up with TRBD2. The CDR3 covers 14 residues. J gave up 5 bases and V 5 bases, and 5 bases lay outside the gene matches. Germline CDR1 and CDR2: MDHEN and SYDVKM. The CDR3 region has the DNA TGTGCCAGCAGTACGGGACTAAGTACCGGGGAGCTGTTTTTT. Protein product: CASSTGLSTGELFF. Combining the CDR3 with reference TRBV28 and TRBJ2-2 gives the whole variable domain DVKVTQSSRYLVKRTGEKVFLECVQDMDHENMFWYRQDPGLGLRLIYFSYDVKMKEKGDIPEGYSVSREKKERFSLILESASTNQTSMYLCASSTGLSTGELFFGEGSRLTVL.

This clone was counted a few times. The rearrangement links TRBV28 to TRBJ1-1; D not resolved. V lost 8 bases and J lost 0, with 16 bases in between. This CDR3 has 15 residues. The germline V gene encodes CDR1 MDHEN and CDR2 SYDVKM. DNA of the CDR3: TGTGCCAGCCGGATGTTCGTAACTTTGAACACTGAAGCTTTCTTT. Translating it yields CASRMFVTLNTEAFF.

This clone was recorded a few times. This chain uses TRBV19 with TRBJ1-2, with D perhaps matching TRBD1 (5 bases). CDR1 and CDR2 from the germline V gene are LNHDA and SQIVND (reference sequence). The V and J ends lost 0 bases and 8 bases respectively, with 10 bases between them. This CDR3 has 13 residues. Here the CDR3 reads CASSIEGGVGYTF. The CDR3 region has the DNA TGTGCCAGTAGTATAGAGGGAGGGGTCGGCTACACCTTC. Supplemented by reference TRBV19 and TRBJ1-2, the full variable domain reads DGGITQSPKYLFRKEGQNVTLSCEQNLNHDAMYWYRQDPGQGLRLIYYSQIVNDFQKGDIAEGYSVSREKKESFPLTVTSAQKNPTAFYLCASSIEGGVGYTFGSGTRLTVV.